This TCR beta chain is from a study of spatial heterogeneity in lung cancer. At the level of the study: Alpha-chain sequences were consistently detected in smaller numbers than beta-chain sequences.

Every individual TCR cDNA molecule carried its own unique molecular identifier, which allowed correction of PCR and sequencing errors. Via MiXCR, TCRdb re-called the 5' RACE reads, giving one row per CDR3 protein. The table shows approximately 52,000 distinct CDR3 sequences, with about 7% occurring only once. As to this clonotype: An end of the junction differs from the germline gene, which may be a read error.

Stated time point: sample taken at primary tumor resection. No cells were sorted before sequencing. The whole RNA sequenced was extracted from tumor, nontumor lung or frozen PBMC. 72 TRACERx patients with early, untreated non-small cell lung cancer donated samples. This CDR3 contains 17 residues. Per the germline V gene, CDR1 is DFQATT and CDR2 is SNEGSKA (reference sequence). Source: PBMCs, taken at surgery. The chain combines TRBV20-1 with TRBJ1-5; 8 bases line up with TRBD1. The clonotype originates from a female donor with early-stage non-small cell lung cancer. The CDR3: CSTRDSGLPGGAGPQHF. CDR3 in DNA: TGCAGTACTAGAGATTCAGGTTTACCAGGGGGCGCGGGGCCCCAGCATTTT.